This T cell receptor (beta chain) was retrieved from a study of blood T cell repertoires in COVID-19. Turning to the study itself: T cells, B-cell-depleted T cells, or PBMCs supplied cDNA or gDNA.

Germline loops: CDR1 SGHAT, CDR2 FQNNGV. CDR3 length: 17 amino acids. V shed 0 bases, J shed 2 bases, and the junction held 5 bases outside the gene matches. In the authors' workflow: Amplification from reference gene primers served as the basis for estimated nucleated cell counts. TCRdb keeps only in-frame clones here, not all; method: immunoSEQ multiplex PCR. D and trimming were read from the DNA, whereas the V and J calls and clone size are those reported in that table. The data hold about 210,000 clones, with over 75% observed a single time. This chain joins TRBV11-2 and TRBJ2-2; 8 bases align to TRBD2. Source material: peripheral blood. This TCR was sampled from a woman between 40 and 55 years old with acute or convalescent COVID-19. CDR3 loop: CASSLDKRGTNTGELFF. In DNA, the CDR3 is TGTGCCAGCAGCTTAGACAAGCGGGGGACCAACACCGGGGAGCTGTTTTTT.